This is a list of T cell receptor beta chains from one sample in a study of T cell responses to AZD1222 COVID-19 vaccine. Clones were sequenced by immunoSEQ multiplex PCR, and TCRdb holds only the in-frame ones, with some missing. The sample contains more than 100,000 clones, less than 90% of which appear only once. The sequencing here drew on peripheral blood, taken on day 0 of AZD1222 vaccination. Receptors were obtained from an adult in good health. Both conserved end residues are part of each CDR3. Each record gives: J gene, D gene, V gene, clone size, CDR3 protein, CDR3 DNA. The D gene is left open where the match is weak. Not every row has a clone size; where given, it reads once, few, many or a size class.

J gene: TRBJ1-3
D gene: TRBD1
V gene: TRBV2
clone size: NA
CDR3 protein: CASSEGDSSGNTIYF
CDR3 DNA: TGTGCCAGCAGTGAGGGGGACAGCTCTGGAAACACCATATATTTT

J gene: TRBJ2-7
D gene: TRBD1
V gene: TRBV28
clone size: few
CDR3 protein: CASSIGGQGPYEQYF
CDR3 DNA: TGTGCCAGCAGTATTGGGGGACAGGGACCCTACGAGCAGTACTTC

J gene: TRBJ2-5
D gene: TRBD2
V gene: TRBV28
clone size: NA
CDR3 protein: CASRFGGGETQYF
CDR3 DNA: TGTGCCAGCAGGTTCGGGGGGGGCGAGACCCAGTACTTC

J gene: TRBJ2-2
D gene: NA
V gene: TRBV4-3
clone size: NA
CDR3 protein: CASSLTDSDTGELFF
CDR3 DNA: TGCGCCAGCAGCCTAACCGACAGTGACACCGGGGAGCTGTTTTTT

J gene: TRBJ1-1
D gene: TRBD1
V gene: TRBV4-3
clone size: NA
CDR3 protein: CASSQGSLGTGVNTEAFF
CDR3 DNA: TGCGCCAGCAGCCAAGGGAGTCTAGGTACAGGGGTCAACACTGAAGCTTTCTTT

J gene: TRBJ2-5
D gene: TRBD2
V gene: TRBV7-3
clone size: NA
CDR3 protein: CASSLMPGEGTQYF
CDR3 DNA: TGTGCCAGCAGCTTAATGCCGGGGGAGGGGACCCAGTACTTC

J gene: TRBJ2-1
D gene: TRBD2
V gene: TRBV2
clone size: NA
CDR3 protein: CASRTSGGYNEQFF
CDR3 DNA: TGTGCCAGCAGGACCAGCGGGGGTTACAATGAGCAGTTCTTC

J gene: TRBJ1-1
D gene: TRBD1
V gene: TRBV29-1
clone size: NA
CDR3 protein: CSVQGQLGTEAFF
CDR3 DNA: TGCAGCGTCCAGGGACAGCTTGGGACTGAAGCTTTCTTT

J gene: TRBJ1-1
D gene: NA
V gene: TRBV3-1/TRBV3-2
clone size: NA
CDR3 protein: CASSPSRGDSNTEAFF
CDR3 DNA: TGTGCCAGCAGCCCGAGTCGTGGAGACTCAAACACTGAAGCTTTCTTT

J gene: TRBJ1-3
D gene: NA
V gene: TRBV5-6
clone size: NA
CDR3 protein: CASSVGGVTGNTIYF
CDR3 DNA: TGTGCCAGCAGCGTTGGGGGGGTTACTGGAAACACCATATATTTT

J gene: TRBJ2-7
D gene: NA
V gene: TRBV9
clone size: NA
CDR3 protein: CASSETGLPSYEQYF
CDR3 DNA: TGTGCCAGCAGCGAAACGGGACTCCCCTCCTACGAGCAGTACTTC

J gene: TRBJ2-7
D gene: NA
V gene: TRBV27
clone size: NA
CDR3 protein: CASNTPGRSPYEQYF
CDR3 DNA: TGTGCCAGCAACACCCCCGGACGGTCACCCTACGAGCAGTACTTC

J gene: TRBJ1-6
D gene: NA
V gene: TRBV4-3
clone size: NA
CDR3 protein: CASSQEDGKNSPLHF
CDR3 DNA: TGCGCCAGCAGCCAAGAGGACGGAAAAAATTCACCCCTCCACTTT

J gene: TRBJ1-5
D gene: NA
V gene: TRBV5-1
clone size: few
CDR3 protein: CASSPRVGEQPQHF
CDR3 DNA: TGCGCCAGCAGCCCGAGGGTCGGGGAACAGCCCCAGCATTTT

J gene: TRBJ2-7
D gene: NA
V gene: TRBV28
clone size: NA
CDR3 protein: CASRPGIRGSYEQYF
CDR3 DNA: TGTGCCAGCAGGCCAGGGATACGAGGGTCCTACGAGCAGTACTTC

J gene: TRBJ1-4
D gene: NA
V gene: TRBV7-2
clone size: NA
CDR3 protein: CASSLQGSYNEKLFF
CDR3 DNA: TGTGCCAGCAGCTTACAGGGGTCCTATAATGAAAAACTGTTTTTT

J gene: TRBJ2-7
D gene: NA
V gene: TRBV4-2
clone size: NA
CDR3 protein: CASSQAGQGDPYEQYF
CDR3 DNA: TGTGCCAGCAGCCAAGCGGGCCAAGGAGACCCCTACGAGCAGTACTTC

J gene: TRBJ2-3
D gene: TRBD2
V gene: TRBV7-9
clone size: NA
CDR3 protein: CASSHGLAPTTDTQYF
CDR3 DNA: TGTGCCAGCAGCCATGGACTAGCCCCAACCACAGATACGCAGTATTTT

J gene: TRBJ2-7
D gene: TRBD2
V gene: TRBV7-2
clone size: NA
CDR3 protein: CASSLGLAGVRSYEQYF
CDR3 DNA: TGTGCCAGCAGCTTAGGACTAGCGGGAGTTCGCTCCTACGAGCAGTACTTC

J gene: TRBJ2-7
D gene: NA
V gene: TRBV5-4
clone size: NA
CDR3 protein: CASSPDPSGGQYF
CDR3 DNA: TGTGCCAGCAGCCCTGACCCCTCCGGGGGGCAGTACTTC

J gene: TRBJ2-4
D gene: NA
V gene: TRBV28
clone size: once
CDR3 protein: CASSFATGRGNIQYF
CDR3 DNA: TGTGCCAGCAGTTTCGCGACAGGGAGGGGAAACATTCAGTACTTC

J gene: TRBJ1-1
D gene: TRBD1
V gene: TRBV5-1
clone size: few
CDR3 protein: CASSLGQGAGYTEAFF
CDR3 DNA: TGCGCCAGCAGCTTGGGACAGGGGGCGGGGTACACTGAAGCTTTCTTT

J gene: TRBJ1-1
D gene: NA
V gene: TRBV12-3/TRBV12-4
clone size: NA
CDR3 protein: CASSSGENTEAFF
CDR3 DNA: TGTGCCAGCAGTTCCGGGGAGAACACTGAAGCTTTCTTT

J gene: TRBJ2-4
D gene: TRBD1
V gene: TRBV18
clone size: NA
CDR3 protein: CASCIMTGLGKNIQYF
CDR3 DNA: TGTGCCAGCTGTATAATGACAGGGTTAGGCAAAAACATTCAGTACTTC

J gene: TRBJ2-7
D gene: NA
V gene: TRBV5-6
clone size: NA
CDR3 protein: CASSLGAPAYEQYF
CDR3 DNA: TGTGCCAGCAGCTTGGGAGCCCCGGCCTACGAGCAGTACTTC

J gene: TRBJ1-6
D gene: TRBD1
V gene: TRBV7-2
clone size: NA
CDR3 protein: CASSLVEGGRSPLHF
CDR3 DNA: TGTGCCAGCAGCTTAGTCGAAGGGGGCCGATCACCCCTCCACTTT

J gene: TRBJ2-2
D gene: NA
V gene: TRBV5-6
clone size: few
CDR3 protein: CASSPSGTGELFF
CDR3 DNA: TGTGCCAGCAGCCCCTCCGGAACTGGGGAGCTGTTTTTT

J gene: TRBJ2-1
D gene: NA
V gene: TRBV12-5
clone size: NA
CDR3 protein: CASGRGLLGPNDEQFF
CDR3 DNA: TGTGCTAGTGGTCGGGGACTCCTAGGCCCTAATGATGAGCAGTTCTTC

J gene: TRBJ2-3
D gene: TRBD1
V gene: TRBV7-2
clone size: NA
CDR3 protein: CASSSKTGVTDTQYF
CDR3 DNA: TGTGCCAGCAGCTCCAAGACAGGGGTGACAGATACGCAGTATTTT

J gene: TRBJ2-1
D gene: NA
V gene: TRBV2
clone size: NA
CDR3 protein: CASRPDGNEQFF
CDR3 DNA: TGTGCCAGCAGGCCGGACGGGAATGAGCAGTTCTTC

J gene: TRBJ2-7
D gene: TRBD1
V gene: TRBV5-6
clone size: NA
CDR3 protein: CASSARDRGSYEQYF
CDR3 DNA: TGTGCCAGCAGCGCGCGGGACAGGGGATCGTACGAGCAGTACTTC

J gene: TRBJ2-3
D gene: NA
V gene: TRBV10-3
clone size: NA
CDR3 protein: CAISESTGVTDTQYF
CDR3 DNA: TGTGCCATCAGTGAGTCAACGGGGGTCACAGATACGCAGTATTTT

J gene: TRBJ1-2
D gene: NA
V gene: TRBV6-5
clone size: NA
CDR3 protein: CASSIRPDGYTF
CDR3 DNA: TGTGCCAGCAGTATCCGTCCTGATGGCTACACCTTC

J gene: TRBJ2-1
D gene: TRBD2
V gene: TRBV7-9
clone size: NA
CDR3 protein: CASSLAGGYNEQFF
CDR3 DNA: TGTGCCAGCAGTCTAGCGGGCGGCTACAATGAGCAGTTCTTC